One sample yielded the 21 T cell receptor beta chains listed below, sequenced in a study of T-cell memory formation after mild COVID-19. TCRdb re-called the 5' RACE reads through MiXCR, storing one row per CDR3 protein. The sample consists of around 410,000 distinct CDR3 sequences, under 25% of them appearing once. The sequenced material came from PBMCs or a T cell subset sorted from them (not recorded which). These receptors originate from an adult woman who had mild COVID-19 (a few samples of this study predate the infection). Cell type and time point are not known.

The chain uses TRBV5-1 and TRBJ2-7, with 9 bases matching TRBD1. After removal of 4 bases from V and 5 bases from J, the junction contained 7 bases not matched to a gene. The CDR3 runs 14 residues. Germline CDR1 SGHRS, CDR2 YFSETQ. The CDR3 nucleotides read TGCGCCAGCAGCCCCGGGACAGGGTCTAACGAGCAGTACTTC. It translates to CASSPGTGSNEQYF. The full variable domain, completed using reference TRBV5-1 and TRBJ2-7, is KAGVTQTPRYLIKTRGQQVTLSCSPISGHRSVSWYQQTPGQGLQFLFEYFSETQRNKGNFPGRFSGRQFSNSRSEMNVSTLELGDSALYLCASSPGTGSNEQYFGPGTRLTVT.

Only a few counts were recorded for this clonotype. The CDR3 spells CASSQGVRDRDHEQYF. CDR3 DNA sequence: TGTGCCAGCAGCCAAGGAGTCCGAGACAGGGACCACGAGCAGTACTTC. The chain employs TRBV4-2 and TRBJ2-7; 7 nucleotides agree with TRBD1. This CDR3 has 16 amino acids. V shed 1 base, J shed 5 bases, and the junction held 11 bases outside the gene matches. CDR1 LGHNA and CDR2 YNFKEQ come from the germline V gene.

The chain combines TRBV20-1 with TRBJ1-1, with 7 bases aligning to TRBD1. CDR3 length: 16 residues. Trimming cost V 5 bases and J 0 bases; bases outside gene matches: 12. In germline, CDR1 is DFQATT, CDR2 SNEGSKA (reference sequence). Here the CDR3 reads CSALDVTGRLNTEAFF. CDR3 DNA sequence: TGCAGTGCTCTAGACGTGACAGGGAGATTGAACACTGAAGCTTTCTTT.

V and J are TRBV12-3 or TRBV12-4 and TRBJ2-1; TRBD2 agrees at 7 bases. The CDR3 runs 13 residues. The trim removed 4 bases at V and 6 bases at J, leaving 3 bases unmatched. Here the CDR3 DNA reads TGTGCCAGCAGTTGGAGGGAGGGCAATGAGCAGTTCTTC. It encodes CASSWREGNEQFF.

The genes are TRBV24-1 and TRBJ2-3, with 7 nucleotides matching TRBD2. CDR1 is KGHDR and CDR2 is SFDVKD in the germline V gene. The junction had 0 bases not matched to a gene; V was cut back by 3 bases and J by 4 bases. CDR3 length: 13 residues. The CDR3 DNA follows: TGTGCCACCAGTGATCTAGCGGCAGATACGCAGTATTTT. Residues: CATSDLAADTQYF.

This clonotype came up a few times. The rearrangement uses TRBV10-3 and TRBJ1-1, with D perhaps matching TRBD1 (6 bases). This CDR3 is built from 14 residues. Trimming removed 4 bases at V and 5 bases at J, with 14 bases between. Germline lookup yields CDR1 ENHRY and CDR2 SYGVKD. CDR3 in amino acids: CAISGTTGRTEAFF. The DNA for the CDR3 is TGTGCCATCAGTGGGACCACAGGGCGAACTGAAGCTTTCTTT.

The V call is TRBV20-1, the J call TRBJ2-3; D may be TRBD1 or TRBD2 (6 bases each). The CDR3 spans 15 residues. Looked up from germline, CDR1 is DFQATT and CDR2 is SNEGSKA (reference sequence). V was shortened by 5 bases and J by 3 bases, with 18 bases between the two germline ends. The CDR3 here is CSAPNTGAGTDTQYF. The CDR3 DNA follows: TGCAGTGCTCCGAATACGGGGGCTGGGACAGATACGCAGTATTTT.

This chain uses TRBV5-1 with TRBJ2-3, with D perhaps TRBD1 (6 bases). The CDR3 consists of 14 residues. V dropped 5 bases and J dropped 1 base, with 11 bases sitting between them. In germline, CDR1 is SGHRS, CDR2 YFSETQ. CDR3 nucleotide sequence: TGCGCCAGCAGGGGGGCTCCGCGCACAGATACGCAGTATTTT. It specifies CASRGAPRTDTQYF.

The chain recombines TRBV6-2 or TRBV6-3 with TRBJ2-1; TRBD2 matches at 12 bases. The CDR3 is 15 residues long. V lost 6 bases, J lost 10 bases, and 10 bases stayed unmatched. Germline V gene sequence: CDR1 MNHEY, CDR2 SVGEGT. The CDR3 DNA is TGTGCCAGCAGCGACGGGACTAGCGGGTATCCAGAGCAGTTCTTC. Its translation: CASSDGTSGYPEQFF.

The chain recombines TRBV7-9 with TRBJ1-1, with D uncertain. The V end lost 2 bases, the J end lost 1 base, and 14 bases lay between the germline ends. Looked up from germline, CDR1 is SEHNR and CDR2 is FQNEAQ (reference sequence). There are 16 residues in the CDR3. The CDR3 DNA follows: TGTGCCAGCAGCTTAAGTAACGGAGTCAGGAACACTGAAGCTTTCTTT. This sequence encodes CASSLSNGVRNTEAFF. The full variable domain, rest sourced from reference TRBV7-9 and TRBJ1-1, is DTGVSQNPRHKITKRGQNVTFRCDPISEHNRLYWYRQTLGQGPEFLTYFQNEAQLEKSRLLSDRFSAERPKGSFSTLEIQRTEQGDSAMYLCASSLSNGVRNTEAFFGQGTRLTVV.

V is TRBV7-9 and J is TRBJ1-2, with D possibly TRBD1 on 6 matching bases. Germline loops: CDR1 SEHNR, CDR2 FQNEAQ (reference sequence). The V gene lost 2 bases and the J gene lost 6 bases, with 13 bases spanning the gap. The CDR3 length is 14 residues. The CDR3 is CASSLWDKSNGYTF. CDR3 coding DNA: TGTGCCAGCAGCTTATGGGACAAATCCAATGGCTACACCTTC.

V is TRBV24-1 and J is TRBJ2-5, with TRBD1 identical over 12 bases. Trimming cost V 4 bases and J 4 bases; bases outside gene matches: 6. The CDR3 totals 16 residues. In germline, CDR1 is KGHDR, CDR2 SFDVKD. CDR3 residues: CATSDPGTGGGETQYF. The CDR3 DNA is TGTGCCACCAGTGACCCCGGGACAGGGGGCGGAGAGACCCAGTACTTC.

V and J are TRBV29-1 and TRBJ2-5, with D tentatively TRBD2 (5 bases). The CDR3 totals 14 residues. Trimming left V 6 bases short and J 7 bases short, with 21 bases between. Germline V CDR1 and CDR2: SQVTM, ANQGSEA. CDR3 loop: CSVLRYEGSATQYF. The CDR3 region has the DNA TGCAGCGTACTACGGTATGAGGGCTCGGCGACCCAGTACTTC.

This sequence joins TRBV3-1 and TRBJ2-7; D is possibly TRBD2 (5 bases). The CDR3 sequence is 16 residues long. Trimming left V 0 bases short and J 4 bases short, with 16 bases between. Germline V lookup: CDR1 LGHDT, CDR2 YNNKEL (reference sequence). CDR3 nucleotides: TGTGCCAGCAGCCAAGATCCCAAACTAGTAATGTACGAGCAGTACTTC. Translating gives CASSQDPKLVMYEQYF.

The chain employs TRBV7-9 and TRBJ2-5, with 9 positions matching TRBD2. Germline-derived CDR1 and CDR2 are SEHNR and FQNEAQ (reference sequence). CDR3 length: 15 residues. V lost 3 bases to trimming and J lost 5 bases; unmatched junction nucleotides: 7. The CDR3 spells CASSFLAGASETQYF. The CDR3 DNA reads TGTGCCAGCAGCTTTTTAGCGGGAGCATCCGAGACCCAGTACTTC. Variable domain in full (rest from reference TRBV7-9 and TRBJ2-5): DTGVSQNPRHKITKRGQNVTFRCDPISEHNRLYWYRQTLGQGPEFLTYFQNEAQLEKSRLLSDRFSAERPKGSFSTLEIQRTEQGDSAMYLCASSFLAGASETQYFGPGTRLLVL.

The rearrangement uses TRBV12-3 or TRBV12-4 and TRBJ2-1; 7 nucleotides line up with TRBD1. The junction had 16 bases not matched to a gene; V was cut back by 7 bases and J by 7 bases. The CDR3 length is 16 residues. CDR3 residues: CASTMGVTGAGNEQFF. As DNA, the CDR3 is TGTGCCAGCACTATGGGGGTCACAGGGGCGGGTAATGAGCAGTTCTTC.

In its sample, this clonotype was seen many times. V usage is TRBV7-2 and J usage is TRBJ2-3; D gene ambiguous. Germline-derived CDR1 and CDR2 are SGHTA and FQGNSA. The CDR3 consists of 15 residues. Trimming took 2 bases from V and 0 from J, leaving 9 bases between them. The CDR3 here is CASSLYGSSTDTQYF. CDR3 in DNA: TGTGCCAGCAGCTTATACGGCTCTAGCACAGATACGCAGTATTTT.

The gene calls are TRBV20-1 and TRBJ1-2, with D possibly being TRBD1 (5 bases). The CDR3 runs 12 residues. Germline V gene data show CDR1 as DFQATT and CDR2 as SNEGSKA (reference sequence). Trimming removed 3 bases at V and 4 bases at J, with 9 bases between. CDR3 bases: TGCAGTGCTAGTTCCGGGACCTATGGCTACACCTTC. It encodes CSASSGTYGYTF.

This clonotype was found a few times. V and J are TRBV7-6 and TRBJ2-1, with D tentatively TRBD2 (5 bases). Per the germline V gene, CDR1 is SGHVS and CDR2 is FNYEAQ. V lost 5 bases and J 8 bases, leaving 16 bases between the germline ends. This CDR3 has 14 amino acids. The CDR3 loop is CASSPGLEADEQFF. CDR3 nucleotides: TGTGCCAGCAGCCCTGGACTGGAAGCCGATGAGCAGTTCTTC.

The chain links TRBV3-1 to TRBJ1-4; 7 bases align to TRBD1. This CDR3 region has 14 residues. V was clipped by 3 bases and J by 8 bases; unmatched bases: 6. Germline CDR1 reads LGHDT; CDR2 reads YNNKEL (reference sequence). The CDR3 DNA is TGTGCCAGCAGCCATCGACAGGGACGGGAAAAACTGTTTTTT. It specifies CASSHRQGREKLFF.

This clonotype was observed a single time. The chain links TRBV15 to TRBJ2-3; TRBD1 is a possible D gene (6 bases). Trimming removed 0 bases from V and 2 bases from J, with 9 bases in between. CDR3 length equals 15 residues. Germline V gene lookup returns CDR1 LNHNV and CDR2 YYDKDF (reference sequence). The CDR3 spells CATSRERGITDTQYF. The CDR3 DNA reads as TGTGCCACCAGCAGAGAAAGGGGGATCACAGATACGCAGTATTTT.